This TCR beta chain was captured in a study of blood T cells in healthy people across ages. Study background: The template switching approach captured approximately one barcoded beta molecule for every two T cells. Regarding the study as a whole: Measured against age, TCR beta diversity per million T cells decreased in a roughly linear manner.

Concerning this clonotype: Its antigen is currently unknown.

Trimming shortened V by 7 bases and J by 2 bases, and 18 bases separated the two germline ends. This CDR3 region has 15 residues. From germline, CDR1 is SEHNR and CDR2 FQNEAQ (reference sequence). It was with a sample-barcoded 5' primer and a J-beta primer mix that a second PCR of about 6 to 11 cycles was run. TCRdb itself ran the 5' RACE reads through MiXCR, one entry per CDR3 protein. The sample yields more than 900,000 distinct CDR3 sequences, almost 25% seen once. In addition, the sample was reused for a study of T cells of mothers and their children. That paper states: For the second PCR, the M1S primer put in sample barcodes and 2-4 random nucleotides.

The chain employs TRBV7-9 and TRBJ2-7; D may be TRBD2 (5 bases). The clonotype originates from a girl aged 2 to 9 in good health. Sequences were obtained from blood. The CDR3 nucleotides read TGTGCCAGCACCGACCCGTCGGACTTTACCTACGAGCAGTACTTC. This gives the protein CASTDPSDFTYEQYF. Drawing the rest from reference TRBV7-9 and TRBJ2-7, the complete variable domain is DTGVSQNPRHKITKRGQNVTFRCDPISEHNRLYWYRQTLGQGPEFLTYFQNEAQLEKSRLLSDRFSAERPKGSFSTLEIQRTEQGDSAMYLCASTDPSDFTYEQYFGPGTRLTVT.